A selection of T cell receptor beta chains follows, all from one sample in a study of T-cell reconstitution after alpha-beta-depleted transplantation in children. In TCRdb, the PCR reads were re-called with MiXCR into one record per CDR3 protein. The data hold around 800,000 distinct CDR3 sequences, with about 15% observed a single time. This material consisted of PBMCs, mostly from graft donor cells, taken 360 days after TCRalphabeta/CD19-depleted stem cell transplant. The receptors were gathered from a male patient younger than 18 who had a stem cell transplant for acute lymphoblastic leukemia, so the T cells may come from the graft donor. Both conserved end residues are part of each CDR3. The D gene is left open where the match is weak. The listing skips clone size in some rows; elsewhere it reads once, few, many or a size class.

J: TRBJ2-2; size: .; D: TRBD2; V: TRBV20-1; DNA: TGCAGTGCCGCGAGCTGGGAGGGGTTTCATAACACCGGGGAGCTGTTTTTT; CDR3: CSAASWEGFHNTGELFF
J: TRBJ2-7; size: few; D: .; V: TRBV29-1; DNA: TGCAGCGTCCAAAGGGGGGACAGCCTCTACGAGCAGTACTTC; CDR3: CSVQRGDSLYEQYF
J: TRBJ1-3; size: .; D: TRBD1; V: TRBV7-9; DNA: TGTGCCAGCAGCCGAGGGACAGACCCCGGAAACACCATATATTTT; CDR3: CASSRGTDPGNTIYF
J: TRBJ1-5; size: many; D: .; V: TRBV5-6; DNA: TGTGCCAGCAGCTTGGGCGGGGGGAGCAATCAGCCCCAGCATTTT; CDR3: CASSLGGGSNQPQHF
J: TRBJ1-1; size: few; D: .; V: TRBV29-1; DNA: TGCAGCGTTGAATCCAGGGGCATGAACACTGAAGCTTTCTTT; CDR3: CSVESRGMNTEAFF
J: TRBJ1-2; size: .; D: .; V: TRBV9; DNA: TGTGCCAGCAGCGTAGGCCGGGAGGGAATCGTCTATGGCTACACCTTC; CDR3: CASSVGREGIVYGYTF
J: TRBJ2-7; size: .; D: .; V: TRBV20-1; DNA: TGCAGTGCGGAATGGACGAGCAAAGCCTACGAGCAGTACTTC; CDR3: CSAEWTSKAYEQYF
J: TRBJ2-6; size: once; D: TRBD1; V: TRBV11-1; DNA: TGTGCCAGCGGCTCGGACAGGGTGAAAGGGGCCAACGTCCTGACTTTC; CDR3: CASGSDRVKGANVLTF
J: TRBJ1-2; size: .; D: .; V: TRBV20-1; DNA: TGCAGTGCTTGGGAGCCGGCAGATTTAGGCTACACCTTC; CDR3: CSAWEPADLGYTF
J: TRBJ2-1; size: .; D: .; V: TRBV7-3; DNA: TGTGCCAGCAGCTCCCTCGGGCTAAACGAGCAGTTCTTC; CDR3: CASSSLGLNEQFF
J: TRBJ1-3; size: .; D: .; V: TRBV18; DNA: TGTGCCAGCTCACGAATGGGGGAATGGAACACCATATATTTT; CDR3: CASSRMGEWNTIYF
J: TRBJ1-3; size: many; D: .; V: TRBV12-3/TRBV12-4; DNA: TGTGCCAGCAGGAAGGGGGGCTCTGGAAACACCATATATTTT; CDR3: CASRKGGSGNTIYF
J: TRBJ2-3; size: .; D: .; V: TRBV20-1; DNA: TGCAGTGCTAGAGATAACACAGATACGCAGTATTTT; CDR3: CSARDNTDTQYF
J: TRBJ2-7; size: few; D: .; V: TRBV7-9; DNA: TGTGCCAGCAGCCTCAAGGACTACGAGCAGTACTTC; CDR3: CASSLKDYEQYF
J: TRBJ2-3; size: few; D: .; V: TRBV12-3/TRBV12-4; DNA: TGTGCCGACGGGGAGGCGGGGAGCCAGGATACGCAGTATTTT; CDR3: CADGEAGSQDTQYF
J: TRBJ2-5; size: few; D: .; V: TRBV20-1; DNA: TGCAGTGCTAGAATGCAGGGGCAGTGGGAGACCCAGTACTTC; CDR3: CSARMQGQWETQYF
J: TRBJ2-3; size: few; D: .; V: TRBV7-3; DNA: TGTGCCAGCAGCTTAATCCTAAGCACAGATACGCAGTATTTT; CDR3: CASSLILSTDTQYF